One and the same sample provided the 30 T cell receptor beta chains below, sequenced in a study of CD8 T cells in Susac syndrome. cDNA came from around 0.5 to 1 ug RNA primed by random hexamers. MiXCR was run by TCRdb on the immunoSEQ multiplex PCR reads, yielding one entry per CDR3 protein. Among roughly 140,000 distinct CDR3 sequences listed, 90% to 95% were seen once. Sequenced input: CD4+ T cells from PBMCs. Source of these receptors: a human donor with Susac syndrome.

V and J are TRBV29-1 and TRBJ1-1; D gene uncertain. In germline, CDR1 is SQVTM, CDR2 ANQGSEA. Trimming took off 3 bases at V and 1 base at J, with 6 bases between the two ends. This CDR3 is 12 amino acids long. The CDR3 here is CSVDRSNTEAFF. DNA of the CDR3: TGCAGCGTTGACAGGTCGAACACTGAAGCTTTCTTT.

The chain couples TRBV25-1 to TRBJ1-1; no firm D call. The germline V gene has CDR1 MGHDK and CDR2 SYGVNS. This CDR3 region has 11 residues. V shed 2 bases and J shed 8 bases, with 6 bases lying between them. CDR3 coding DNA: TGTGCCAGCAGTGAAGTGGGAGAAGCTTTCTTT. Its translation: CASSEVGEAFF.

The genes are TRBV12-3 or TRBV12-4 and TRBJ2-1; no definite D call. V shed 7 bases and J shed 3 bases, with 10 bases lying between them. The CDR3 extends over 13 amino acids. The DNA of the CDR3 is TGTGCCAGCACCCCTCGGGTCTACAATGAGCAGTTCTTC. Protein product: CASTPRVYNEQFF.

The sample holds a few counts of this clonotype. The chain joins TRBV18 to TRBJ1-1, with D possibly being TRBD1 (5 bases). CDR1 KGHSH and CDR2 LQKENI come from the germline V gene. V lost 3 bases and J 6 bases, leaving 8 bases between the germline ends. The length of the CDR3 is 12 residues. CDR3 sequence: CASSPLGAEAFF. The CDR3, as DNA: TGTGCCAGCTCACCTCTGGGGGCTGAAGCTTTCTTT.

V and J are TRBV9 and TRBJ1-6; unclear D gene. V was clipped by 0 bases and J by 6 bases, with 7 bases between them. The germline V gene encodes CDR1 SGDLS and CDR2 YYNGEE. The CDR3 is 14 residues long. CDR3 loop: CASSVGGINSPLHF. CDR3 coding DNA: TGTGCCAGCAGCGTAGGAGGGATTAATTCACCCCTCCACTTT.

The genes are TRBV27 and TRBJ1-6; D perhaps matches TRBD1 (6 bases). V was pared by 5 bases and J by 5 bases, with 22 bases between. Germline loops: CDR1 MNHEY, CDR2 SMNVEV (reference sequence). The CDR3 runs 18 residues. CDR3: CASSPDSPGPGDNSPLHF. CDR3 sequence (DNA): TGTGCCAGCAGTCCCGATAGCCCCGGGCCAGGGGATAATTCACCCCTCCACTTT.

This sequence joins TRBV7-4 and TRBJ1-5, with D hard to call. Germline lookup yields CDR1 SGHVT and CDR2 SQSDAQ. This CDR3 is built from 11 residues. Trimming shortened V by 5 bases and J by 9 bases, and 8 bases separated the two germline ends. This chain's CDR3 is CASSPARPQHF. DNA of the CDR3: TGTGCCAGCAGCCCGGCGCGGCCCCAGCATTTT. The full variable domain, with the rest looked up from reference TRBV7-4 and TRBJ1-5, is GAGVSQSPRYKVAKRGRDVALRCDSISGHVTLYWYRQTLGQGSEVLTYSQSDAQRDKSGRPSGRFSAERPERSVSTLKIQRTEQGDSAVYLCASSPARPQHFGDGTRLSIL.

The chain employs TRBV10-3 and TRBJ1-5, with 10 nucleotides matching TRBD1. The V and J ends lost 8 bases and 7 bases, in that order; junction bases with no gene match: 8. In germline, CDR1 is ENHRY, CDR2 SYGVKD. The CDR3 consists of 14 residues. CDR3 region: CAIARDRGKQPQHF. CDR3 DNA: TGTGCCATCGCTAGGGACAGGGGTAAGCAGCCCCAGCATTTT.

This sequence joins TRBV15 and TRBJ1-6, with D tentatively TRBD1 (6 bases). The CDR3 is 16 residues long. CDR1 is LNHNV and CDR2 is YYDKDF in the germline V gene (reference sequence). With 4 bases removed from V and 7 bases from J, the gap between germline ends came to 17 bases. The CDR3 bases are TGTGCCACCAGCATGGGTTGGGGGCGATCGAATTCACCCCTCCACTTT. Translated, it gives CATSMGWGRSNSPLHF.

V gene TRBV3-1 combines with J gene TRBJ2-1, with 10 bases fitting TRBD1. This CDR3 is built from 15 residues. Looked up from germline, CDR1 is LGHDT and CDR2 is YNNKEL (reference sequence). The junction had 12 bases not matched to a gene; V was cut back by 7 bases and J by 9 bases. As DNA, the CDR3 is TGTGCCAGCACCCTTCTGACAGGGGGCGGAGGTGAGCAGTTCTTC. Its protein is CASTLLTGGGGEQFF.

This sequence joins TRBV20-1 and TRBJ2-1, with TRBD2 matching over 11 bases. Germline trimming cut 0 bases from V and 8 bases from J; bases unmatched to any gene: 3. CDR3 length equals 14 residues. CDR1 DFQATT and CDR2 SNEGSKA come from the germline V gene (reference sequence). DNA of the CDR3: TGCAGTGCTAGAGATCTAGCGGGGGGCTATGAGCAGTTCTTC. This codes for CSARDLAGGYEQFF.

The chain links TRBV9 to TRBJ1-2; D not resolved. The length of the CDR3 is 15 residues. The germline V gene encodes CDR1 SGDLS and CDR2 YYNGEE. The V gene lost 0 bases and the J gene lost 3 bases, with 12 bases spanning the gap. The CDR3 is CASSVGGVGDYGYTF. DNA for the CDR3: TGTGCCAGCAGCGTAGGCGGGGTCGGGGACTATGGCTACACCTTC.

V usage is TRBV29-1 and J usage is TRBJ2-3; TRBD2 matches 10 bases. This CDR3 has 15 amino acids. Germline-derived CDR1 and CDR2 are SQVTM and ANQGSEA. The junction had 12 bases not matched to a gene; V was cut back by 7 bases and J by 5 bases. The CDR3 nucleotides read TGCAGCGCCGAGAGAGCGGGGGGGCCGGGAGATACGCAGTATTTT. This codes for CSAERAGGPGDTQYF.

The CDR3 DNA reads TGCAGCGTTGTCTCCCGGCCGGGGTGGGAGCAGTACTTC. Its protein product is CSVVSRPGWEQYF. V usage is TRBV29-1 and J usage is TRBJ2-1; tentative D call: TRBD2 (5 bases). The J call may be mistaken, given a closer DNA end match to TRBJ2-7. The CDR3 covers 13 residues. Germline V CDR1 and CDR2: SQVTM, ANQGSEA.

This clonotype showed up just once. The chain employs TRBV20-1 and TRBJ2-5; TRBD1 is a possible D gene (6 bases). Trimming cost V 5 bases and J 5 bases, with 9 bases left between them. The CDR3 has 11 amino acids. Germline V gives CDR1 DFQATT, CDR2 SNEGSKA (reference sequence). CDR3 protein: CSAPQGETQYF. As DNA, the CDR3 is TGCAGTGCTCCCCAGGGGGAGACCCAGTACTTC.

This clonotype was detected only a few times. The CDR3 is CASSPGTRTDTQYF. The CDR3 nucleotides read TGTGCCAGCTCACCGGGGACGCGCACAGATACGCAGTATTTT. The rearrangement links TRBV18 to TRBJ2-3; D assignment may be TRBD1 or TRBD2 (5 bases each). The V and J ends lost 3 bases and 1 base respectively, with 8 bases between them. The germline V gene has CDR1 KGHSH and CDR2 LQKENI. The CDR3 length is 14 residues. Combining the CDR3 with reference TRBV18 and TRBJ2-3 gives the whole variable domain NAGVMQNPRHLVRRRGQEARLRCSPMKGHSHVYWYRQLPEEGLKFMVYLQKENIIDESGMPKERFSAEFPKEGPSILRIQQVVRGDSAAYFCASSPGTRTDTQYFGPGTRLTVL.

J is TRBJ2-7 and V is TRBV5-1, with 8 bases matching TRBD1. Germline values: CDR1 SGHRS, CDR2 YFSETQ. V gave up 8 bases and J gave up 1 base; unmatched junction bases: 11. CDR3 length: 15 residues. DNA of the CDR3: TGCGCCAGTAAGACCGGGACAGGTACATCCTACGAGCAGTACTTC. Its translation is CASKTGTGTSYEQYF. The complete variable domain, with remaining parts taken from reference TRBV5-1 and TRBJ2-7, reads KAGVTQTPRYLIKTRGQQVTLSCSPISGHRSVSWYQQTPGQGLQFLFEYFSETQRNKGNFPGRFSGRQFSNSRSEMNVSTLELGDSALYLCASKTGTGTSYEQYFGPGTRLTVT.

The rearrangement joins TRBV12-3 or TRBV12-4 to TRBJ2-7; D remains unclear. The CDR3 extends over 18 amino acids. Trimming shortened V by 3 bases and J by 0 bases, and 21 bases separated the two germline ends. Here the CDR3 reads CASSLKAPGDLSSYEQYF. The CDR3, as DNA: TGTGCCAGCAGTTTGAAGGCCCCCGGAGACCTGAGCTCCTACGAGCAGTACTTC.

The genes are TRBV20-1 and TRBJ1-1; perhaps TRBD1 as D (5 bases). The CDR3 covers 17 residues. V lost 4 bases and J 5 bases, leaving 26 bases between the germline ends. Germline V gene data show CDR1 as DFQATT and CDR2 as SNEGSKA (reference sequence). CDR3: CSAKIPRVAGSSTEAFF. The CDR3, as DNA: TGCAGTGCTAAAATTCCCAGGGTGGCAGGTTCGAGTACTGAAGCTTTCTTT.

The chain carries TRBV18 and TRBJ1-2; TRBD1 might be the D (6 bases). This CDR3 spans 14 amino acids. Germline CDR1 and CDR2: KGHSH and LQKENI. Deletions cut 3 bases from V and 2 bases from J, with 10 bases between. The CDR3 loop reads CASSPNQGNYGYTF. The DNA of the CDR3 is TGTGCCAGCTCACCCAACCAGGGGAACTATGGCTACACCTTC.

The chain uses TRBV19 and TRBJ2-1; TRBD2 agrees at 7 bases. With 3 bases clipped from V and 5 bases from J, the junction kept 7 bases outside the gene matches. Germline V CDR1 and CDR2: LNHDA, SQIVND (reference sequence). CDR3 length: 15 amino acids. Here the CDR3 reads CASSMGAGIHNEQFF. CDR3 nucleotides: TGTGCCAGTAGTATGGGAGCGGGAATCCACAATGAGCAGTTCTTC. Looking up the rest from reference TRBV19 and TRBJ2-1 gives the full variable domain: DGGITQSPKYLFRKEGQNVTLSCEQNLNHDAMYWYRQDPGQGLRLIYYSQIVNDFQKGDIAEGYSVSREKKESFPLTVTSAQKNPTAFYLCASSMGAGIHNEQFFGPGTRLTVL.

The V gene is TRBV27, the J gene TRBJ1-5, with 9 bases lining up with TRBD1. The CDR3 totals 15 residues. V was clipped by 5 bases and J by 6 bases; unmatched bases: 8. Germline CDR1 is MNHEY and CDR2 is SMNVEV (reference sequence). The DNA for the CDR3 is TGTGCCAGCAGTCCGAGGGACAGGGCCCTTCAGCCCCAGCATTTT. This encodes CASSPRDRALQPQHF.

The V gene is TRBV20-1, the J gene TRBJ1-3; D is unresolved. V dropped 1 base and J dropped 0 bases, with 22 bases sitting between them. CDR1 DFQATT and CDR2 SNEGSKA come from the germline V gene (reference sequence). This CDR3 contains 19 residues. CDR3 protein: CSARAPSRAPPYSGNTIYF. The CDR3, as DNA: TGCAGTGCTAGAGCCCCCTCTAGGGCCCCACCGTACTCTGGAAACACCATATATTTT.

The V call is TRBV9, the J call TRBJ2-2; D is undetermined. The CDR3 covers 11 residues. Germline-derived CDR1 and CDR2 are SGDLS and YYNGEE. V lost 3 bases, J lost 7 bases, and 4 bases lay in between. The CDR3 loop is CASSADGELFF. DNA of the CDR3: TGTGCCAGCAGCGCCGACGGGGAGCTGTTTTTT.

This clonotype was picked up one time. The chain couples TRBV2 to TRBJ1-2; D remains unclear. In germline, CDR1 is SNHLY, CDR2 FYNNEI. The CDR3 is 13 residues long. With 6 bases removed from V and 6 bases from J, the gap between germline ends came to 14 bases. The CDR3 here is CASRPDTLDGYTF. CDR3 coding DNA: TGTGCCAGCAGGCCTGATACCCTAGATGGCTACACCTTC.

V and J are TRBV7-3 and TRBJ2-3; D is unresolved. V was shortened by 5 bases and J by 2 bases, with 14 bases between the two germline ends. Germline assignment: CDR1 SGHTA and CDR2 FQGTGA. The CDR3 sequence is 15 residues long. CDR3 region: CASSPAPTYTDTQYF. CDR3 DNA sequence: TGTGCCAGCAGCCCGGCACCAACTTACACAGATACGCAGTATTTT. The full variable domain, completed using reference TRBV7-3 and TRBJ2-3, is GAGVSQTPSNKVTEKGKYVELRCDPISGHTALYWYRQSLGQGPEFLIYFQGTGAADDSGLPNDRFFAVRPEGSVSTLKIQRTERGDSAVYLCASSPAPTYTDTQYFGPGTRLTVL.

V gene TRBV18 combines with J gene TRBJ2-5, with 12 bases lining up with TRBD2. CDR3 size: 18 residues. Trimming cost V 0 bases and J 3 bases; bases outside gene matches: 8. CDR1 KGHSH and CDR2 LQKENI come from the germline V gene. The CDR3 region has the DNA TGTGCCAGCTCACCACCGTGGCTAGCGGGGGGGGCAGAAGAGACCCAGTACTTC. It encodes CASSPPWLAGGAEETQYF.

This chain links TRBV29-1 with TRBJ2-5; D is ambiguous. CDR1 and CDR2 from the germline V gene are SQVTM and ANQGSEA. Trimming took 4 bases from V and 4 from J, leaving 7 bases between them. This CDR3 comprises 11 residues. CDR3 loop: CSVGPGETQYF. In DNA form, the CDR3 reads TGCAGCGTTGGGCCCGGAGAGACCCAGTACTTC.

This clonotype showed up just once. V gene TRBV20-1 combines with J gene TRBJ1-1; 9 nucleotides agree with TRBD1. V shed 1 base, J shed 4 bases, and the junction held 4 bases outside the gene matches. The CDR3 spans 14 residues. The germline gives CDR1 DFQATT, CDR2 SNEGSKA (reference sequence). The CDR3 spells CSARGGTGSTEAFF. DNA of the CDR3: TGCAGTGCTAGAGGTGGGACAGGGTCCACTGAAGCTTTCTTT.

The chain is built from TRBV5-4 and TRBJ2-5, with D perhaps TRBD2 (7 bases). The germline CDR1 and CDR2 sequences are SGHNT and YYREEE (reference sequence). Trimming left V 0 bases short and J 5 bases short, with 14 bases between. The CDR3 length is 15 residues. The CDR3 nucleotides read TGTGCCAGCAGCTTGGAAGTGGGGGGGCAGGAGACCCAGTACTTC. This encodes CASSLEVGGQETQYF.